This entry lists 9 T cell receptor beta chains sequenced from one sample in a study of radiotherapy plus CTLA-4 blockade in lung cancer. Clones were read by immunoSEQ multiplex PCR, and TCRdb kept only the in-frame ones, dropping some. The sample has 25,000 to 35,000 clones; 79% are singletons. The source material was peripheral blood, sampled from a patient treated with radiotherapy plus ipilimumab. The receptors derive from a human donor with non-small cell lung cancer that progressed on radiotherapy plus ipilimumab.

This chain connects TRBV7-9 to TRBJ2-3; D is unclear. The CDR3 contains 12 residues. Trimming left V 2 bases short and J 3 bases short, with 3 bases between. From germline, CDR1 is SEHNR and CDR2 FQNEAQ (reference sequence). For the CDR3, the DNA is TGTGCCAGCAGCTTATCTACAGATACGCAGTATTTT. This sequence encodes CASSLSTDTQYF.

The chain uses TRBV28 and TRBJ2-7; D is possibly TRBD2 (7 bases). Germline V gene data show CDR1 as MDHEN and CDR2 as SYDVKM. Trimming shortened V by 2 bases and J by 4 bases, and 15 bases separated the two germline ends. The CDR3 totals 15 residues. The CDR3 loop is CASSLGGARRYEQYF. CDR3 bases: TGTGCCAGCAGTTTAGGGGGGGCTAGACGATACGAGCAGTACTTC.

CDR3 coding DNA: TGTGCCAGCAGCTTAGTCAGGGACACTGAAGCTTTCTTT. Translation: CASSLVRDTEAFF. The chain links TRBV7-3 to TRBJ1-1, with a weak D call TRBD1 (5 bases). The CDR3 has 13 residues. Trimming shortened V by 2 bases and J by 3 bases, and 7 bases separated the two germline ends. CDR1 and CDR2 (germline): SGHTA, FQGTGA. Full variable domain (missing parts from reference TRBV7-3 and TRBJ1-1): GAGVSQTPSNKVTEKGKYVELRCDPISGHTALYWYRQSLGQGPEFLIYFQGTGAADDSGLPNDRFFAVRPEGSVSTLKIQRTERGDSAVYLCASSLVRDTEAFFGQGTRLTVV.

V and J are TRBV19 and TRBJ1-6; no definite D call. Per the germline V gene, CDR1 is LNHDA and CDR2 is SQIVND (reference sequence). The length of the CDR3 is 15 residues. Trimming took off 1 base at V and 5 bases at J, with 9 bases between the two ends. The CDR3 DNA follows: TGTGCCAGTAGTATAGGACTCTTCGATAATTCACCCCTCCACTTT. This codes for CASSIGLFDNSPLHF.

This chain uses TRBV27 with TRBJ1-2; 8 nucleotides agree with TRBD1. The CDR3 covers 15 residues. V lost 8 bases and J lost 4; bases outside the gene matches: 12. The germline CDR1 and CDR2 sequences are MNHEY and SMNVEV (reference sequence). CDR3 sequence (DNA): TGTGCCAGCTCCATCAGCGGCAGGGGGCCCTATGGCTACACCTTC. This codes for CASSISGRGPYGYTF.

This clone has just a few counts. V is TRBV28 and J is TRBJ2-7, with 9 positions matching TRBD1. CDR1 and CDR2 (germline): MDHEN, SYDVKM. With 5 bases clipped from V and 5 bases from J, the junction kept 7 bases outside the gene matches. The CDR3 runs 14 residues. CDR3: CASSLGTGRNEQYF. The CDR3 DNA reads TGTGCCAGCAGTCTGGGGACAGGGAGAAACGAGCAGTACTTC.

The chain joins TRBV29-1 to TRBJ2-6; perhaps D is TRBD1 or TRBD2 (6 bases each). With 6 bases removed from V and 2 bases from J, the gap between germline ends came to 14 bases. The germline gives CDR1 SQVTM, CDR2 ANQGSEA. The CDR3 is 15 amino acids. In DNA, the CDR3 is TGCAGCGTGGGGGCGGGCGGGACTGGGGCCAACGTCCTGACTTTC. Encoded protein: CSVGAGGTGANVLTF.

This rearrangement joins TRBV6-1 to TRBJ1-4; D unclear. This CDR3 is 14 amino acids long. The germline V gene has CDR1 MNHNS and CDR2 SASEGT. Trimming stripped 6 bases from V and 8 bases from J, with 16 bases between. DNA of the CDR3: TGTGCCAGCAGCATAAAATGGGGTCGGGAAAAACTGTTTTTT. It translates to CASSIKWGREKLFF.

CDR3 in DNA: TGCAGCGTTGAACTGCGCGGGAACAGCGACTACGAGCAGTACTTC. Residues: CSVELRGNSDYEQYF. The gene calls are TRBV29-1 and TRBJ2-7, with D maybe TRBD2 (6 bases). V lost 2 bases, J lost 3 bases, and 17 bases lay in between. CDR1 and CDR2 from the germline V gene are SQVTM and ANQGSEA. The CDR3 loop spans 15 amino acids.